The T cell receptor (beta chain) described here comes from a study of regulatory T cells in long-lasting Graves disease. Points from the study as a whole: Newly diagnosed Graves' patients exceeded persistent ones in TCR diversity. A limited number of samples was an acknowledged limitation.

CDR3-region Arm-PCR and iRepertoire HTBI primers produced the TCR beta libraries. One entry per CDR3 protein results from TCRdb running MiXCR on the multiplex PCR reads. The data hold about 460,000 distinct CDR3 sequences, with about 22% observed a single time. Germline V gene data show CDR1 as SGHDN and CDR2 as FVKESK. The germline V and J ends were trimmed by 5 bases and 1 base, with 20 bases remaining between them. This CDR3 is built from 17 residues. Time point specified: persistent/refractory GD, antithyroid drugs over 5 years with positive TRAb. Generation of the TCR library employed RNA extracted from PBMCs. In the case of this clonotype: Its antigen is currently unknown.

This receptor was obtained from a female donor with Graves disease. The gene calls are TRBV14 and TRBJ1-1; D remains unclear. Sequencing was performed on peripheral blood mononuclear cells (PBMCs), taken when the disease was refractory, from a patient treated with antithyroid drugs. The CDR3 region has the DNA TGTGCCAGCAGCGAAGGACCAAAGGCACTATGGAACACTGAAGCTTTCTTT. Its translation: CASSEGPKALWNTEAFF. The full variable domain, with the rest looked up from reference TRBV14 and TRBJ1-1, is EAGVTQFPSHSVIEKGQTVTLRCDPISGHDNLYWYRRVMGKEIKFLLHFVKESKQDESGMPNNRFLAERTGGTYSTLKVQPAELEDSGVYFCASSEGPKALWNTEAFFGQGTRLTVV.